The following is a T cell receptor beta chain sequence with its context. No antigen is known for it. The germline gives CDR1 MNHNS, CDR2 SASEGT. Trimming removed 10 bases from V and 7 bases from J; junction bases left unmatched: 17. The CDR3 covers 17 residues. This record comes from a study of blood T cells in healthy people across ages. The study's findings and limits: Roughly linear age-related decline in beta diversity appeared, significant by age approximately 43. Investigators treated diversity estimates from one million T cells as underestimates.

A second PCR, run for about 6 to 11 cycles, used a sample-barcoded 5' primer plus a J-beta primer mix. Tagging of each cDNA molecule was performed by a template-switch adaptor with 12 random nucleotides. Per-sample output comprised a minimum of 2.5 million paired-end reads containing CDR3. MiXCR was run by TCRdb on the 5' RACE reads, yielding one entry per CDR3 protein. The sample lists around 650,000 distinct CDR3 sequences, 32% seen once, with approximately 15% in the top ten. This sequence joins TRBV6-1 and TRBJ1-6, with 9 bases matching TRBD1. The TCR comes from a woman older than 75 in good health. Material for sequencing was blood. This CDR3 is CATSDRGTLLPNSPLHF. The CDR3 nucleotides are TGTGCCACCTCGGACAGGGGAACTCTCCTACCGAATTCACCCCTCCACTTT.